One sample yielded the 8 T cell receptor beta chains listed below, sequenced in a study of identical twins. In TCRdb, the 5' RACE reads were re-called with MiXCR into one record per CDR3 protein. The sample has 650,000 to 750,000 distinct CDR3 sequences, 21% seen once. In addition, the sample was reused for a study of T cells expressing NK-cell markers.

Source material: PBMCs. The origin of the receptors is a woman between 18 and 30 years old in good health.

V is TRBV20-1 and J is TRBJ2-2; the D gene could be TRBD1 or TRBD2 (5 bases each). Germline-derived CDR1 and CDR2 are DFQATT and SNEGSKA (reference sequence). V dropped 2 bases and J dropped 1 base, with 14 bases sitting between them. This CDR3 spans 16 amino acids. CDR3 DNA sequence: TGCAGTGCTAGACACTTAATGGGGGAGAACACCGGGGAGCTGTTTTTT. It is translated as CSARHLMGENTGELFF.

With regard to this clonotype: This may come from a read error, since a much larger clone is one base off. This sequence joins TRBV5-1 and TRBJ2-3; D unclear. Per germline, CDR1 SGHRS and CDR2 YFSETQ. Trimming cost V 0 bases and J 1 base, with 6 bases left between them. The CDR3 contains 14 residues. CDR3 in amino acids: CASSLDRRTDTQYF. Written as DNA, the CDR3 is TGCGCCAGCAGCTTGGACAGACGCACAGATACGCAGTATTTT.

This clonotype was seen more than once but under ten times. The chain is built from TRBV6-4 and TRBJ2-1, with 7 bases that match TRBD1. Looked up from germline, CDR1 is MRHNA and CDR2 is SNTAGT. The V segment lost 8 bases and the J segment 3 bases; nucleotides outside the gene matches: 7. CDR3 length: 14 residues. This CDR3 reads CASGTGVGYNEQFF. For the CDR3, the DNA is TGTGCCAGCGGAACAGGGGTTGGCTACAATGAGCAGTTCTTC.

In the case of this clonotype: A much larger clone lies one base from this, so it may be a read error. The chain employs TRBV9 and TRBJ2-1; D is perhaps TRBD1 (6 bases). The CDR3 is 15 amino acids. V gave up 1 base and J gave up 0 bases, with 8 bases separating them. Germline values: CDR1 SGDLS, CDR2 YYNGEE. The CDR3 loop reads CASSVTGISYNEQFF. The CDR3 nucleotides are TGTGCCAGCAGCGTAACAGGGATCTCCTACAATGAGCAGTTCTTC. Variable domain in full (rest from reference TRBV9 and TRBJ2-1): DSGVTQTPKHLITATGQRVTLRCSPRSGDLSVYWYQQSLDQGLQFLIQYYNGEERAKGNILERFSAQQFPDLHSELNLSSLELGDSALYFCASSVTGISYNEQFFGPGTRLTVL.

This clonotype appeared a few times. The gene calls are TRBV20-1 and TRBJ1-5; D is unclear. V gave up 1 base and J gave up 5 bases, with 15 bases separating them. CDR1 DFQATT and CDR2 SNEGSKA come from the germline V gene (reference sequence). The CDR3 consists of 15 residues. The CDR3 nucleotides are TGCAGTGCTAGAGTTAGGGCTGGTGGGGATCAGCCCCAGCATTTT. Its protein is CSARVRAGGDQPQHF.

The rearrangement uses TRBV5-1 and TRBJ1-1, with D maybe TRBD1 (5 bases). Germline CDR1 and CDR2: SGHRS and YFSETQ. The V end lost 1 base, the J end lost 6 bases, and 10 bases lay between the germline ends. The CDR3 sequence is 13 residues long. The CDR3 sequence is CASSLSQGPEAFF. For the CDR3, the DNA is TGCGCCAGCAGCTTGTCTCAGGGACCTGAAGCTTTCTTT.

The rearrangement joins TRBV10-3 to TRBJ2-5; D is tentatively TRBD1 or TRBD2 (6 bases each). V lost 8 bases, J lost 4 bases, and 23 bases lay in between. CDR1 is ENHRY and CDR2 is SYGVKD in the germline V gene. The CDR3 is 16 amino acids. The CDR3 protein is CAIGVGGGLNGETQYF. DNA of the CDR3: TGTGCCATCGGTGTTGGAGGGGGGTTAAACGGAGAGACCCAGTACTTC.

This chain links TRBV6-4 with TRBJ2-6; D ambiguous. The germline gives CDR1 MRHNA, CDR2 SNTAGT. The CDR3 contains 16 residues. The V end lost 6 bases, the J end lost 0 bases, and 12 bases lay between the germline ends. The CDR3 nucleotides are TGTGCCAGCAGATTAGCCGCGCTCTCTGGGGCCAACGTCCTGACTTTC. Translated: CASRLAALSGANVLTF.